This T cell receptor (beta chain) was retrieved from a study of blood T cell repertoires in COVID-19. Trimming cost V 2 bases and J 3 bases; bases outside gene matches: 3. This CDR3 contains 14 residues. Germline values: CDR1 SGHRS, CDR2 YFSETQ. Data came from immunoSEQ multiplex PCR; TCRdb stores just in-frame clones and leaves some out. The sample shows 150,000 to 200,000 clones, approximately 80% of them seen only once. The TCR sequence derives from a woman older than 75 with acute or convalescent COVID-19. This chain connects TRBV5-1 to TRBJ1-1; 8 nucleotides agree with TRBD1. Specimen: peripheral blood. The CDR3 protein is CASSFVQGDTEAFF. In DNA, the CDR3 is TGCGCCAGCAGCTTTGTACAGGGGGACACTGAAGCTTTCTTT.